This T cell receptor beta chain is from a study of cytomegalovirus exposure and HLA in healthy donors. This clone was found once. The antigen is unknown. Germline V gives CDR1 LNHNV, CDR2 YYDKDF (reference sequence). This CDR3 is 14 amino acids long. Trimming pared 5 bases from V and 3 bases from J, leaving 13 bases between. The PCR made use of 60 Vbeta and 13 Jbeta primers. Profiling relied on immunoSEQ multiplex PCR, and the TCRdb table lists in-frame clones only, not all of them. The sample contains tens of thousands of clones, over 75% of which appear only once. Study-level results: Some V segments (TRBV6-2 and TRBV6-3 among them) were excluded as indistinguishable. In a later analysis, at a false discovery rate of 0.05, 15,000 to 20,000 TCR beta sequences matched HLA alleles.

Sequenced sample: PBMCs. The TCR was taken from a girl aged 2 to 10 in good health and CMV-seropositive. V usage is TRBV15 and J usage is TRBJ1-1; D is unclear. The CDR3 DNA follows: TGTGCCACCAGCTCACCGATTCGGGACACTGAAGCTTTCTTT. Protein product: CATSSPIRDTEAFF. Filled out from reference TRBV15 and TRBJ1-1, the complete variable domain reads DAMVIQNPRYQVTQFGKPVTLSCSQTLNHNVMYWYQQKSSQAPKLLFHYYDKDFNNEADTPDNFQSRRPNTSFCFLDIRSPGLGDTAMYLCATSSPIRDTEAFFGQGTRLTVV.